These 32 T cell receptor beta chains came from one sample sequenced in a study of blood T cell repertoires in COVID-19. Profiled with immunoSEQ multiplex PCR; TCRdb holds only in-frame clones, not every one. The sample lists hundreds of thousands of clones, roughly 89% occurring once. Sequencing used peripheral blood. All receptors derive from a woman aged 30 to 39 with COVID-19, enrolled during active disease.

The genes are TRBV5-1 and TRBJ2-1; 10 positions agree with TRBD2. Germline assignment: CDR1 SGHRS and CDR2 YFSETQ. This CDR3 region has 18 residues. V gave up 3 bases and J gave up 3 bases; unmatched junction bases: 12. This chain's CDR3 is CASSSKSVAGGLYNEQFF. The CDR3 DNA is TGCGCCAGCAGCTCAAAATCAGTAGCGGGGGGCCTCTACAATGAGCAGTTCTTC.

The gene calls are TRBV5-4 and TRBJ2-7; TRBD1 agrees at 7 bases. V shed 4 bases and J 7 bases; nucleotides not matched to a gene: 8. The germline V gene has CDR1 SGHNT and CDR2 YYREEE (reference sequence). This CDR3 has 13 amino acids. CDR3 sequence reads: CASSLDRVGEQYF. In DNA form, the CDR3 reads TGTGCCAGCAGCCTTGACAGGGTCGGAGAGCAGTACTTC.

This chain uses TRBV6-5 with TRBJ1-4; D uncertain. V was pared by 6 bases and J by 5 bases, with 10 bases between. Germline CDR1 MNHEY, CDR2 SVGAGI. This CDR3 region has 13 residues. CDR3 region: CASSLTRNEKLFF. The CDR3 nucleotides read TGTGCCAGCAGCTTAACAAGAAATGAAAAACTGTTTTTT.

The gene calls are TRBV14 and TRBJ1-3; D might be TRBD1 (5 bases). The CDR3 length is 18 residues. V dropped 3 bases and J dropped 0 bases, with 18 bases sitting between them. CDR1 is SGHDN, CDR2 FVKESK, per germline. CDR3 region: CASSQHPGTLSSGNTIYF. The CDR3 DNA follows: TGTGCCAGCAGCCAGCACCCCGGGACTCTGAGCTCTGGAAACACCATATATTTT. Full variable domain (outside the CDR3, taken from reference TRBV14 and TRBJ1-3): EAGVTQFPSHSVIEKGQTVTLRCDPISGHDNLYWYRRVMGKEIKFLLHFVKESKQDESGMPNNRFLAERTGGTYSTLKVQPAELEDSGVYFCASSQHPGTLSSGNTIYFGEGSWLTVV.

V gene TRBV20-1 combines with J gene TRBJ2-1, with unresolved D. Germline-derived CDR1 and CDR2 are DFQATT and SNEGSKA (reference sequence). CDR3 length: 10 amino acids. Trimming took 5 bases from V and 7 from J, leaving 6 bases between them. The CDR3 DNA is TGCAGTGCTCGGTTGAATGAGCAGTTCTTC. Amino acid sequence: CSARLNEQFF.

The chain couples TRBV2 to TRBJ1-2; possible D gene TRBD1, 5 bases. The length of the CDR3 is 12 residues. V was pared by 5 bases and J by 8 bases, with 12 bases between. Germline loops: CDR1 SNHLY, CDR2 FYNNEI. In DNA, the CDR3 is TGTGCCAGCAGTCAGGGCTCTCGCGGCTACACCTTC. It specifies CASSQGSRGYTF.

The chain carries TRBV5-4 and TRBJ2-3; TRBD2 aligns across 8 bases. The CDR3 extends over 13 amino acids. Germline CDR1 reads SGHNT; CDR2 reads YYREEE (reference sequence). The J segment lost 4 bases and the V segment lost 10 bases, leaving 8 bases of the junction unmatched. This CDR3 is CAGTGGTPDTQYF. CDR3 DNA: TGTGCCGGGACGGGGGGGACCCCAGATACGCAGTATTTT.

The chain recombines TRBV28 with TRBJ2-7; 8 nucleotides match TRBD1. Looked up from germline, CDR1 is MDHEN and CDR2 is SYDVKM. The V and J ends lost 8 bases and 4 bases, in that order; junction bases with no gene match: 10. The CDR3 extends over 14 amino acids. CDR3 bases: TGTGCCAGCGGGCCACAGGGGGGCTTATACGAGCAGTACTTC. It specifies CASGPQGGLYEQYF.

This clone was observed a few times. CDR3 loop: CASSRTGQGKYGYTF. CDR3 in DNA: TGTGCCAGCAGCCGCACGGGACAGGGGAAATATGGCTACACCTTC. This rearrangement joins TRBV7-8 to TRBJ1-2; 10 bases fit TRBD1. CDR3 size: 15 residues. With 5 bases clipped from V and 5 bases from J, the junction kept 8 bases outside the gene matches. CDR1 and CDR2 from the germline V gene are SGHVS and FQNEAQ.

This rearrangement joins TRBV2 to TRBJ1-4; perhaps TRBD1 as D (6 bases). Trimming took off 4 bases at V and 1 base at J, with 10 bases between the two ends. Germline CDR1 and CDR2: SNHLY and FYNNEI. This CDR3 comprises 15 residues. CDR3 protein: CASSGDRKTNEKLFF. CDR3 sequence (DNA): TGTGCCAGCAGTGGAGACAGGAAAACTAATGAAAAACTGTTTTTT.

This sequence joins TRBV6-2 or TRBV6-3 and TRBJ2-1, with D possibly being TRBD1 (6 bases). V was trimmed by 6 bases and J by 12 bases, leaving 18 bases between them. The germline V gene encodes CDR1 MNHEY and CDR2 SVGEGT. This CDR3 spans 13 amino acids. CDR3 amino acids: CASSAMRGIGQFF. The CDR3 DNA follows: TGTGCCAGCAGCGCCATGAGGGGGATAGGGCAGTTCTTC.

This chain joins TRBV4-1 and TRBJ1-2; D remains ambiguous. The CDR3 is made up of 15 amino acids. Per the germline V gene, CDR1 is MGHRA and CDR2 is YSYEKL. The ends were cut back, 1 base at V and 4 bases at J, with 13 bases in the middle. The CDR3 sequence is CASSQVPLSGYGYTF. In DNA, the CDR3 is TGCGCCAGCAGCCAAGTTCCCCTATCGGGCTATGGCTACACCTTC.

The V call is TRBV5-4, the J call TRBJ2-1; no firm D call. Trimming pared 4 bases from V and 1 base from J, leaving 12 bases between. The CDR3 is 15 residues long. CDR1 is SGHNT and CDR2 is YYREEE in the germline V gene (reference sequence). As DNA, the CDR3 is TGTGCCAGCAGCGGCCCCCCCATGTCCTACAATGAGCAGTTCTTC. This translates into CASSGPPMSYNEQFF. The variable domain in full, with the rest retrieved from reference TRBV5-4 and TRBJ2-1, is ETGVTQSPTHLIKTRGQQVTLRCSSQSGHNTVSWYQQALGQGPQFIFQYYREEENGRGNFPPRFSGLQFPNYSSELNVNALELDDSALYLCASSGPPMSYNEQFFGPGTRLTVL.

CDR3 DNA: TGTGCTACCAGCCCTCTCTATGGCTACACCTTC. It translates to CATSPLYGYTF. The chain joins TRBV9 to TRBJ1-2; D is uncertain. Germline V CDR1 and CDR2: SGDLS, YYNGEE. The CDR3 is 11 amino acids.

The genes are TRBV10-1 and TRBJ2-3, with TRBD2 identical over 10 bases. The CDR3 runs to 14 residues. Trimming took 6 bases from V and 2 from J; bases not matched to a gene: 2. Germline V gives CDR1 WNHNN, CDR2 SYGVQD (reference sequence). CDR3 in DNA: TGCGCCAGCAGAAGCGGGGGGGCCACAGATACGCAGTATTTT. As protein: CASRSGGATDTQYF.

The rearrangement links TRBV6-2 or TRBV6-3 to TRBJ1-2, with D maybe TRBD1 (5 bases). V lost 6 bases and J 8 bases, leaving 19 bases between the germline ends. The CDR3 has 14 residues. Germline assignment: CDR1 MNHEY and CDR2 SVGEGT. As DNA, the CDR3 is TGTGCCAGCAGCCTCTACAACAGGCGTCTAGGCTACACCTTC. Its protein product is CASSLYNRRLGYTF.

V usage is TRBV19 and J usage is TRBJ1-2; TRBD1 is a possible D gene (6 bases). V was shortened by 3 bases and J by 1 base, with 15 bases between the two germline ends. From germline, CDR1 is LNHDA and CDR2 SQIVND (reference sequence). This CDR3 has 16 residues. The CDR3 sequence: CASSMTGPPFNYGYTF. Written as DNA, the CDR3 is TGTGCCAGTAGTATGACAGGACCACCCTTTAACTATGGCTACACCTTC. Full variable domain (remainder filled in from reference TRBV19 and TRBJ1-2): DGGITQSPKYLFRKEGQNVTLSCEQNLNHDAMYWYRQDPGQGLRLIYYSQIVNDFQKGDIAEGYSVSREKKESFPLTVTSAQKNPTAFYLCASSMTGPPFNYGYTFGSGTRLTVV.

V is TRBV6-5 and J is TRBJ1-2; unclear D gene. CDR3 length: 13 amino acids. Per the germline V gene, CDR1 is MNHEY and CDR2 is SVGAGI. The V end was cut by 7 bases, the J end by 1 base, with 10 bases between. The CDR3, as DNA: TGTGCCAGCACTGCCGGGTTTAACTATGGCTACACCTTC. The encoded protein is CASTAGFNYGYTF.

The chain uses TRBV5-6 and TRBJ1-2; 7 nucleotides align to TRBD1. J lost 4 bases, V lost 2 bases, and 5 bases had no gene match. Germline V gives CDR1 SGHDT, CDR2 YYEEEE. The CDR3 runs 14 residues. The CDR3 DNA reads TGTGCCAGCAGCTTACCGGGACAGTTCTATGGCTACACCTTC. This gives the protein CASSLPGQFYGYTF.

The chain combines TRBV3-1 (or the pseudogene TRBV3-2) with TRBJ1-2, with unresolved D. The CDR3 runs to 13 residues. Germline values: CDR1 LGHDT, CDR2 YNNKEL (reference sequence). V was shortened by 0 bases and J by 7 bases, with 9 bases between the two germline ends. The DNA of the CDR3 is TGTGCCAGCAGCCAAGATCGGCGAGGTGGCTACACCTTC. Amino acids: CASSQDRRGGYTF.

V gene TRBV4-1 combines with J gene TRBJ2-1; 7 bases line up with TRBD2. Germline loops: CDR1 MGHRA, CDR2 YSYEKL. This CDR3 is 15 amino acids long. The ends lost 4 bases at V and 10 bases at J; junction bases unmatched: 13. CDR3 in amino acids: CASSLGGILGLEQFF. As DNA, the CDR3 is TGCGCCAGCAGCCTGGGGGGGATCCTAGGCCTGGAGCAGTTCTTC.

The chain employs TRBV4-1 and TRBJ1-1; possibly TRBD1 for D (6 bases). From germline, CDR1 is MGHRA and CDR2 YSYEKL. This CDR3 comprises 16 residues. The V and J ends lost 6 bases and 0 bases respectively, with 17 bases between them. The CDR3 sequence: CASSQPPRDMNTEAFF. For the CDR3, the DNA is TGCGCCAGCAGTCAACCCCCCCGGGACATGAACACTGAAGCTTTCTTT.

The chain has TRBV5-1 and TRBJ2-7, with D possibly matching TRBD1 (6 bases). Germline V gives CDR1 SGHRS, CDR2 YFSETQ. Deletions cut 2 bases from V and 4 bases from J, with 16 bases between. CDR3 length: 15 amino acids. CDR3 amino acids: CASSFRADRTYEQYF. The CDR3 nucleotides are TGCGCCAGCAGCTTTCGGGCCGACAGGACATACGAGCAGTACTTC. Looking up the rest from reference TRBV5-1 and TRBJ2-7 gives the full variable domain: KAGVTQTPRYLIKTRGQQVTLSCSPISGHRSVSWYQQTPGQGLQFLFEYFSETQRNKGNFPGRFSGRQFSNSRSEMNVSTLELGDSALYLCASSFRADRTYEQYFGPGTRLTVT.

V usage is TRBV5-6 and J usage is TRBJ1-6; D is ambiguous. Germline CDR1 and CDR2: SGHDT and YYEEEE. Trimming pared 4 bases from V and 0 bases from J, leaving 8 bases between. The CDR3 consists of 15 residues. CDR3 residues: CASSLYSSYNSPLHF. The CDR3, as DNA: TGTGCCAGCAGCCTGTATAGCTCCTATAATTCACCCCTCCACTTT.

The V and J genes are TRBV14 and TRBJ1-4; unclear D gene. Per germline, CDR1 SGHDN and CDR2 FVKESK. The CDR3 runs 17 residues. The V and J ends lost 0 bases and 8 bases respectively, with 19 bases between them. CDR3 nucleotides: TGTGCCAGCAGCCAAGATGTGAGGTATCCTCTAACCGAAAAACTGTTTTTT. Its translation: CASSQDVRYPLTEKLFF.

V and J are TRBV7-9 and TRBJ2-1; possible D gene TRBD2, 6 bases. Between the trimmed V and J ends, which lost 7 bases and 4 bases, there was a span of 11 bases. CDR3 length equals 13 residues. In germline, CDR1 is SEHNR, CDR2 FQNEAQ (reference sequence). CDR3 sequence reads: CASTTSIYNEQFF. The CDR3 bases are TGTGCCAGCACCACTAGCATTTACAATGAGCAGTTCTTC.

The genes are TRBV28 and TRBJ1-5, with D hard to call. The CDR3 consists of 13 residues. Germline V lookup: CDR1 MDHEN, CDR2 SYDVKM. Deletions cut 1 base from V and 4 bases from J, with 5 bases between. CDR3 sequence reads: CASSLLENQPQHF. In DNA form, the CDR3 reads TGTGCCAGCAGTTTATTAGAGAATCAGCCCCAGCATTTT.

V and J are TRBV11-2 and TRBJ1-3; D possibly corresponds to TRBD1 (6 bases). Trimming shortened V by 5 bases and J by 4 bases, and 12 bases separated the two germline ends. CDR3 size: 14 residues. Germline CDR1 reads SGHAT; CDR2 reads FQNNGV. The CDR3 coding sequence is TGTGCCAGCAGCCCTCAGGGGACCGGAAACACCATATATTTT. Amino acid sequence: CASSPQGTGNTIYF.

DNA of the CDR3: TGTGCCAGCAGTTACCCCCAAATCCGGGACAGCCAAGAAGCTTTCTTT. This translates into CASSYPQIRDSQEAFF. The chain joins TRBV6-6 to TRBJ1-1; 7 nucleotides agree with TRBD1. V shed 2 bases and J 8 bases; nucleotides not matched to a gene: 14. In germline, CDR1 is MNHNY, CDR2 SVGAGI (reference sequence). CDR3 length: 16 residues.

V and J are TRBV6-1 and TRBJ1-4, with 10 bases matching TRBD1. Looked up from germline, CDR1 is MNHNS and CDR2 is SASEGT. This CDR3 region has 19 residues. The trim removed 3 bases at V and 7 bases at J, leaving 17 bases unmatched. In DNA form, the CDR3 reads TGTGCCAGCAGTGACCACGCTTCCGGGACAGGGGTTCGGAGTGAAAAACTGTTTTTT. Translation: CASSDHASGTGVRSEKLFF.

The rearrangement uses TRBV14 and TRBJ2-1, with 11 bases lining up with TRBD1. CDR1 is SGHDN, CDR2 FVKESK, per germline. The CDR3 has 15 amino acids. J was trimmed by 4 bases and V by 4 bases; bases with no gene match: 3. The DNA of the CDR3 is TGTGCCAGCAGCCGGGGGACAGGGGGATACAATGAGCAGTTCTTC. Its translation is CASSRGTGGYNEQFF.

J is TRBJ1-1 and V is TRBV11-2; D unclear. Germline V gives CDR1 SGHAT, CDR2 FQNNGV. The germline V and J ends were trimmed by 2 bases and 1 base, with 8 bases remaining between them. CDR3 size: 14 residues. CDR3 amino acids: CASSLIRGNTEAFF. For the CDR3, the DNA is TGTGCCAGCAGCTTAATCCGGGGGAACACTGAAGCTTTCTTT.